The 21 T cell receptor beta chains listed next were all sequenced from one sample in a study of cytomegalovirus exposure and HLA in healthy donors. The PCR had 60 Vbeta and 13 Jbeta primers. Here immunoSEQ multiplex PCR was the method, and the copy in TCRdb shows in-frame clones only, minus some. The table has 120,000 or so clones, roughly 80% seen once. Sequenced input: PBMCs. These receptors were obtained from a young man in good health and CMV-seronegative.

The J gene is TRBJ2-1, the V gene TRBV19, with D maybe TRBD2 (6 bases). V lost 5 bases and J lost 6, with 17 bases in between. CDR1 and CDR2 (germline): LNHDA, SQIVND (reference sequence). CDR3 length: 15 amino acids. CDR3 sequence (DNA): TGTGCCAGTAGTCCCGGGACTTCACCGTTCAATGAGCAGTTCTTC. Its protein product is CASSPGTSPFNEQFF.

On this clone: Distinct nucleotide sequences in the sample also encode this CDR3. This sequence joins TRBV7-8 and TRBJ1-2, with 7 bases fitting TRBD1. The V and J ends lost 5 bases and 5 bases, in that order; junction bases with no gene match: 8. CDR3 length equals 14 residues. Germline V lookup: CDR1 SGHVS, CDR2 FQNEAQ. The DNA for the CDR3 is TGTGCCAGCAGCCTCCGGGACAGCACTTATGGCTACACCTTC. Amino acid sequence: CASSLRDSTYGYTF.

In this sample, this clone turned up a few times. The rearrangement uses TRBV18 and TRBJ1-1, with 12 bases matching TRBD1. The CDR3 consists of 14 residues. Germline CDR1 is KGHSH and CDR2 is LQKENI. Trimming at V came to 5 bases and at J to 5 bases, leaving 3 bases not matched to a gene. The CDR3 nucleotides read TGTGCCAGCTCAACGGGACAGGGGGCTACTGAAGCTTTCTTT. Protein: CASSTGQGATEAFF.

The CDR3 here is CASSLETGINQPQHF. CDR3 nucleotides: TGTGCCAGCAGCTTAGAGACGGGGATTAATCAGCCCCAGCATTTT. This chain uses TRBV7-8 with TRBJ1-5; D gene ambiguous. CDR3 length equals 15 residues. Germline V gives CDR1 SGHVS, CDR2 FQNEAQ. The germline V and J ends were trimmed by 1 base and 4 bases, with 11 bases remaining between them.

The V and J genes are TRBV6-1 and TRBJ2-7; 8 bases fit TRBD2. Germline V gene sequence: CDR1 MNHNS, CDR2 SASEGT. V was pared by 6 bases and J by 0 bases, with 7 bases of the junction left unmatched. The CDR3 runs 15 residues. Here the CDR3 reads CASRGLAGSSYEQYF. Written as DNA, the CDR3 is TGTGCCAGCAGGGGCCTAGCGGGTAGCTCCTACGAGCAGTACTTC.

This chain joins TRBV13 and TRBJ1-1, with 7 bases matching TRBD1. The CDR3 is 14 amino acids. Germline CDR1 and CDR2: PRHDT and FYEKMQ (reference sequence). J gave up 4 bases and V 5 bases, and 7 bases lay outside the gene matches. Here the CDR3 reads CASSLPSGGTEAFF. In DNA, the CDR3 is TGTGCCAGCAGCCTACCCTCAGGGGGCACTGAAGCTTTCTTT.

V usage is TRBV5-4 and J usage is TRBJ1-1; TRBD1 aligns across 8 bases. This CDR3 contains 14 residues. Germline V gene sequence: CDR1 SGHNT, CDR2 YYREEE (reference sequence). V was pared by 0 bases and J by 4 bases, with 2 bases of the junction left unmatched. CDR3 residues: CASSLDRGTTEAFF. In nucleotides, the CDR3 is TGTGCCAGCAGCTTGGACAGGGGGACCACTGAAGCTTTCTTT.

The table lists this clone with a few counts. V usage is TRBV15 and J usage is TRBJ2-7, with 11 bases aligning to TRBD2. With 5 bases clipped from V and 4 bases from J, the junction kept 16 bases outside the gene matches. The germline gives CDR1 LNHNV, CDR2 YYDKDF (reference sequence). The CDR3 has 18 residues. The CDR3 DNA reads as TGTGCCACCAGCCGGACCCGGGTTGGGACTAGCGGAGGATACGAGCAGTACTTC. Translated, it gives CATSRTRVGTSGGYEQYF.

The chain employs TRBV7-2 and TRBJ1-4, with D maybe TRBD1 (5 bases). Germline CDR1 and CDR2: SGHTA and FQGNSA. Trimming pared 2 bases from V and 8 bases from J, leaving 12 bases between. This CDR3 spans 14 amino acids. The CDR3 protein is CASSLRGSGEKLFF. CDR3 DNA sequence: TGTGCCAGCAGCTTAAGGGGCAGTGGGGAAAAACTGTTTTTT.

V usage is TRBV7-2 and J usage is TRBJ1-4; D is ambiguous. V gave up 5 bases and J gave up 5 bases, with 15 bases separating them. The germline V gene encodes CDR1 SGHTA and CDR2 FQGNSA. CDR3 length equals 15 residues. This CDR3 is CASSLGPGSNEKLFF. The CDR3 coding sequence is TGTGCCAGCAGCCTAGGCCCGGGGTCCAATGAAAAACTGTTTTTT.

The chain has TRBV6-5 and TRBJ1-1; D uncertain. Trimming took off 11 bases at V and 2 bases at J, with 12 bases between the two ends. CDR1 MNHEY and CDR2 SVGAGI come from the germline V gene. The CDR3 is 12 amino acids. The CDR3 loop reads CAVGRFNTEAFF. The CDR3 bases are TGTGCCGTAGGGAGATTTAACACTGAAGCTTTCTTT.

The DNA of the CDR3 is TGTGCCAGCAGTGAAGCCCGACTGGGTGCTGCTGAAGCTTTCTTT. Translated, it gives CASSEARLGAAEAFF. The chain uses TRBV6-1 and TRBJ1-1; D not certain. Trimming left V 0 bases short and J 6 bases short, with 14 bases between. The CDR3 loop spans 15 amino acids. The germline V gene encodes CDR1 MNHNS and CDR2 SASEGT.

J is TRBJ2-2 and V is TRBV4-3; D remains ambiguous. V was pared by 0 bases and J by 1 base, with 12 bases between. CDR1 and CDR2 (germline): LGHNA, YSLEER. The CDR3 loop spans 17 amino acids. The chain's CDR3 is CASSQDPRGRNTGELFF. CDR3 in DNA: TGCGCCAGCAGCCAAGATCCCCGTGGCCGGAACACCGGGGAGCTGTTTTTT.

The J gene is TRBJ2-7, the V gene TRBV15, with TRBD2 matching 8 bases. V lost 5 bases and J lost 6; bases outside the gene matches: 9. Germline values: CDR1 LNHNV, CDR2 YYDKDF (reference sequence). The CDR3 totals 14 residues. CDR3 region: CATSPGRGGREQYF. The CDR3 DNA is TGTGCCACCAGCCCCGGGAGGGGGGGCCGCGAGCAGTACTTC.

V is TRBV19 and J is TRBJ2-3, with a possible D match to TRBD1 (6 bases). Per germline, CDR1 LNHDA and CDR2 SQIVND (reference sequence). The CDR3 has 15 amino acids. V gave up 1 base and J gave up 3 bases, with 11 bases separating them. The CDR3 is CASSIAQGKTDTQYF. As DNA, the CDR3 is TGTGCCAGTAGTATAGCTCAGGGGAAGACAGATACGCAGTATTTT.

This clone was observed a handful of times. The rearrangement joins TRBV20-1 to TRBJ1-2, with D hard to call. Germline assignment: CDR1 DFQATT and CDR2 SNEGSKA (reference sequence). Deletions cut 1 base from V and 6 bases from J, with 6 bases between. The CDR3 has 11 amino acids. Written as DNA, the CDR3 is TGCAGTGCTAGAGCCGGGAATGGCTACACCTTC. Protein: CSARAGNGYTF.

This clone showed up just once. The chain joins TRBV5-6 to TRBJ2-7, with 7 positions matching TRBD1. CDR3 length equals 14 residues. The trim removed 3 bases at V and 3 bases at J, leaving 6 bases unmatched. From germline, CDR1 is SGHDT and CDR2 YYEEEE. In DNA form, the CDR3 reads TGTGCCAGCAGCTCTCTGACAGGGAGCTACGAGCAGTACTTC. It specifies CASSSLTGSYEQYF.

This chain connects TRBV7-8 to TRBJ1-1; D gene unclear. The V gene lost 5 bases and the J gene lost 1 base, with 11 bases spanning the gap. Germline V CDR1 and CDR2: SGHVS, FQNEAQ. This CDR3 is 14 amino acids long. CDR3 DNA: TGTGCCAGCAGCCCCTCAAACAGGAACACTGAAGCTTTCTTT. This codes for CASSPSNRNTEAFF.

In its sample, this clone was seen a few times. This chain links TRBV2 with TRBJ2-3; 11 nucleotides align to TRBD2. V gave up 6 bases and J gave up 7 bases; unmatched junction bases: 12. The CDR3 totals 16 residues. Germline V gives CDR1 SNHLY, CDR2 FYNNEI. The CDR3 loop reads CASSGTSGVQGYTQYF. CDR3 coding DNA: TGTGCCAGCAGCGGGACTAGCGGAGTCCAAGGGTATACGCAGTATTTT.

This clone was detected once. V gene TRBV6-6 combines with J gene TRBJ1-3; D perhaps matches TRBD1 (6 bases). This CDR3 contains 13 residues. Germline CDR1 MNHNY, CDR2 SVGAGI (reference sequence). V was clipped by 8 bases and J by 0 bases, with 8 bases between them. In nucleotides, the CDR3 is TGTGCCAGCGCGACAGGCTCTGGAAACACCATATATTTT. Translating it yields CASATGSGNTIYF.

This chain joins TRBV5-1 and TRBJ2-7, with D hard to call. Trimming took off 0 bases at V and 6 bases at J, with 10 bases between the two ends. The germline CDR1 and CDR2 sequences are SGHRS and YFSETQ. The CDR3 is 13 amino acids. The DNA of the CDR3 is TGCGCCAGCAGCTTGGAGGTGGGCTCCGAGCAGTACTTC. This encodes CASSLEVGSEQYF.